This TCR beta chain derives from a study of blood T cell repertoires in COVID-19. Study details: Sample material is recorded as cDNA or gDNA derived from T cells, B-cell-depleted T cells, or PBMCs.

Germline assignment: CDR1 LGHDT and CDR2 YNNKEL (reference sequence). V was trimmed by 3 bases and J by 7 bases, leaving 13 bases between them. The CDR3 length is 13 residues. Authors' data handling: The assay estimated nucleated cells by amplifying reference gene primers. The protocol was immunoSEQ multiplex PCR, while the TCRdb copy is restricted to in-frame clones and leaves out a portion. V, J and clone size derive from that table, while D and trimming were established from the DNA sequence. The table lists approximately 110,000 clones, around three quarters of them singletons, with 3.5% to 5% in the top ten.

Sequenced: peripheral blood. This clonotype originated in a human donor in a cohort sampled during active or convalescent COVID-19. This sequence joins TRBV3-1 (or the pseudogene TRBV3-2) and TRBJ2-7, with a weak D call TRBD2 (6 bases). CDR3 sequence: CASSHSGAGEQYF. CDR3 sequence (DNA): TGTGCCAGCAGCCATTCTGGGGCGGGGGAGCAGTACTTC.